This T cell receptor (beta chain) appears in the sequencing data of a study of neurological immune-mediated disorders. This clonotype was detected ten times or more. The germline V gene encodes CDR1 SEHNR and CDR2 FQNEAQ (reference sequence). There are 16 residues in the CDR3. Germline trimming cut 5 bases from V and 6 bases from J; bases unmatched to any gene: 15. Every sequencing run returned over 170 million TCR-beta sequences, which were derived from 15-18 subjects. MiXCR was run by TCRdb on the 5' RACE reads, yielding one entry per CDR3 protein. The sample includes about 50,000 distinct CDR3 sequences, about 9.4% of them seen just once.

Sequenced input: PBMCs. This sequence joins TRBV7-9 and TRBJ2-7, with TRBD1 identical over 8 bases. This receptor was taken from a man between 65 and 79 years old with HTLV-1-associated myelopathy (HAM/TSP). The DNA for the CDR3 is TGTGCCAGCAGCCCTCCCTTGGGGCAGGGGGCATCCGAGCAGTACTTC. It encodes CASSPPLGQGASEQYF.